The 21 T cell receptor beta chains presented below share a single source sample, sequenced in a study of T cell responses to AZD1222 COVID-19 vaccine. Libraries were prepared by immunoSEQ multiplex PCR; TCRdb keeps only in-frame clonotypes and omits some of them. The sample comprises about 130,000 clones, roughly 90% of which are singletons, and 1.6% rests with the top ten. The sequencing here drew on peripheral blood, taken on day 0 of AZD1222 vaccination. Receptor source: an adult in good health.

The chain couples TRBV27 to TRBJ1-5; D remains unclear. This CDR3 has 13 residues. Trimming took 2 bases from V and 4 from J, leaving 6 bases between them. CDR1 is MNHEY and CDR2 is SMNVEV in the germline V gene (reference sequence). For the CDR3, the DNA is TGTGCCAGCAGTTTAGCCTATAATCAGCCCCAGCATTTT. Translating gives CASSLAYNQPQHF.

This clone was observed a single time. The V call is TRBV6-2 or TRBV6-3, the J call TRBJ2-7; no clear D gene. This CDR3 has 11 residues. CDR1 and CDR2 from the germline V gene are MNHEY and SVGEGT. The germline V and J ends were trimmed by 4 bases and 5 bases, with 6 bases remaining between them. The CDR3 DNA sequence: TGTGCCAGCAGTTGGTCCCACGAGCAGTACTTC. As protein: CASSWSHEQYF.

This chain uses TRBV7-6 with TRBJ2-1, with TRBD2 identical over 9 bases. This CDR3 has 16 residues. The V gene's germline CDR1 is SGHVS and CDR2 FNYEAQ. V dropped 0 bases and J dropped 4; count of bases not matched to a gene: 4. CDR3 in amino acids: CASSLAPSGGYNEQFF. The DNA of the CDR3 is TGTGCCAGCAGCTTAGCTCCCAGCGGGGGGTACAATGAGCAGTTCTTC. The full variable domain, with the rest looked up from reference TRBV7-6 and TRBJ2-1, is GAGVSQSPRYKVTKRGQDVALRCDPISGHVSLYWYRQALGQGPEFLTYFNYEAQQDKSGLPNDRFSAERPEGSISTLTIQRTEQRDSAMYRCASSLAPSGGYNEQFFGPGTRLTVL.

CDR3 in DNA: TGTGCCACCAGGGGACAGGGAGCGAACACCGGGGAGCTGTTTTTT. Translated, it gives CATRGQGANTGELFF. This chain links TRBV24-1 with TRBJ2-2; TRBD1 agrees at 9 bases. V lost 7 bases, J lost 0 bases, and 2 bases stayed unmatched. The CDR3 has 15 residues. Germline CDR1 is KGHDR and CDR2 is SFDVKD.

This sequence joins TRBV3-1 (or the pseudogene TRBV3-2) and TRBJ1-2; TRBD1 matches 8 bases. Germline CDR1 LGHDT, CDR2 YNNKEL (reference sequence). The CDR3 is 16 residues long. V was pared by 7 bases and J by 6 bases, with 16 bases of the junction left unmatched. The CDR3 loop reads CASTTGQGLSVDGYTF. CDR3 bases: TGTGCCAGCACCACAGGACAGGGCCTTTCGGTGGATGGCTACACCTTC.

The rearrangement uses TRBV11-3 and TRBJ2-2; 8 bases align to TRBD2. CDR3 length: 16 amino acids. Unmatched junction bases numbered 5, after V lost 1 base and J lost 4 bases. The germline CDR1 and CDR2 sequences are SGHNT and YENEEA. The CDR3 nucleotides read TGTGCCAGCAGCTTAGGACCCCGGGGGGGCACCGGGGAGCTGTTTTTT. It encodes CASSLGPRGGTGELFF.

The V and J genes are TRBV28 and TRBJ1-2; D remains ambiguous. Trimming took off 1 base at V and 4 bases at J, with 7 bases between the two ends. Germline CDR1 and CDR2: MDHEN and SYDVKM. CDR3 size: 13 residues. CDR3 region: CASSLSALYGYTF. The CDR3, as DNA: TGTGCCAGCAGTTTATCGGCCCTCTATGGCTACACCTTC.

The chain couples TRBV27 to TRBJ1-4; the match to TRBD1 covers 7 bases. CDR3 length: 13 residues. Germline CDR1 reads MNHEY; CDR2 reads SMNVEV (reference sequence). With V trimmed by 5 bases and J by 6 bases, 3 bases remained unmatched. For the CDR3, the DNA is TGTGCCAGCAGTGCCGGGACAGATGAAAAACTGTTTTTT. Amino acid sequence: CASSAGTDEKLFF. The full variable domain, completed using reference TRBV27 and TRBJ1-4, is EAQVTQNPRYLITVTGKKLTVTCSQNMNHEYMSWYRQDPGLGLRQIYYSMNVEVTDKGDVPEGYKVSRKEKRNFPLILESPSPNQTSLYFCASSAGTDEKLFFGSGTQLSVL.

The CDR3 sequence: CARPSGRSVTDTQYF. In nucleotides, the CDR3 is TGTGCCAGACCTAGCGGGAGGAGCGTCACAGATACGCAGTATTTT. The genes are TRBV6-8 and TRBJ2-3; 11 positions match TRBD2. The CDR3 length is 15 residues. The V segment lost 9 bases and the J segment 2 bases; nucleotides outside the gene matches: 7. The germline gives CDR1 MNHGY, CDR2 SAAAGT.

Here the CDR3 reads CASSLTGTSGGYTGELFF. The CDR3 DNA is TGTGCCAGCAGCCTAACCGGGACTAGCGGGGGGTATACCGGGGAGCTGTTTTTT. The chain carries TRBV27 and TRBJ2-2, with 15 bases that match TRBD2. Germline V CDR1 and CDR2: MNHEY, SMNVEV (reference sequence). This CDR3 is built from 18 residues. The trim removed 6 bases at V and 5 bases at J, leaving 10 bases unmatched.

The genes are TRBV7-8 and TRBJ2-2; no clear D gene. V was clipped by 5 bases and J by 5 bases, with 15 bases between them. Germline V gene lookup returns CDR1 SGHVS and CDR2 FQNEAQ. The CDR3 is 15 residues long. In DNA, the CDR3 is TGTGCCAGCAGCCGGAGACCTCTGGGTACCGGGGAGCTGTTTTTT. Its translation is CASSRRPLGTGELFF.

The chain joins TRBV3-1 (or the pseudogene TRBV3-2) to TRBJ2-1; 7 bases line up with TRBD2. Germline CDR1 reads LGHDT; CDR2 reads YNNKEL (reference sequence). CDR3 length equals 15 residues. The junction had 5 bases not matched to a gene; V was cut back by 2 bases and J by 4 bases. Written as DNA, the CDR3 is TGTGCCAGCAGCCAATTGCGGGGGATTTACAATGAGCAGTTCTTC. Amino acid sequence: CASSQLRGIYNEQFF.

The DNA of the CDR3 is TGTGCCAGCAGTTACAAAACTTCAGGGGTTGAGCAGTACTTC. As protein: CASSYKTSGVEQYF. This chain joins TRBV27 and TRBJ2-7, with a weak D call TRBD1 (6 bases). The germline V gene has CDR1 MNHEY and CDR2 SMNVEV (reference sequence). The CDR3 loop spans 14 amino acids. V was trimmed by 4 bases and J by 7 bases, leaving 17 bases between them.

CDR3 residues: CASSFLQGALRGYTF. CDR3 nucleotide sequence: TGTGCCAGCAGCTTTTTACAGGGGGCGTTGCGGGGCTACACCTTC. The V call is TRBV7-2, the J call TRBJ1-2; 9 bases line up with TRBD1. The CDR3 is 15 residues long. Germline V gene data show CDR1 as SGHTA and CDR2 as FQGNSA. The V segment lost 3 bases and the J segment 8 bases; nucleotides outside the gene matches: 10. The full variable domain, its missing parts supplied by reference TRBV7-2 and TRBJ1-2, is GAGVSQSPSNKVTEKGKDVELRCDPISGHTALYWYRQSLGQGLEFLIYFQGNSAPDKSGLPSDRFSAERTGGSVSTLTIQRTQQEDSAVYLCASSFLQGALRGYTFGSGTRLTVV.

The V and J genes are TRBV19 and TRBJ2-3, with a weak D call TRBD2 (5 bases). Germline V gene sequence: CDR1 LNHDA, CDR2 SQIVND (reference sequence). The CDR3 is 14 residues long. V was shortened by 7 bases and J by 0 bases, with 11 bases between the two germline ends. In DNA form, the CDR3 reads TGTGCCAGTAAAACCGGAGGTAGCACAGATACGCAGTATTTT. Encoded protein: CASKTGGSTDTQYF.

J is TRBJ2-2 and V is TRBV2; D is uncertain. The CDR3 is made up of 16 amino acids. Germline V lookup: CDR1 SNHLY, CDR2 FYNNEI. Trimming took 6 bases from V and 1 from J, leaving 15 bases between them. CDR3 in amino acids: CASSYAPPLNTGELFF. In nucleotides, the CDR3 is TGTGCCAGCAGCTACGCCCCCCCACTGAACACCGGGGAGCTGTTTTTT.

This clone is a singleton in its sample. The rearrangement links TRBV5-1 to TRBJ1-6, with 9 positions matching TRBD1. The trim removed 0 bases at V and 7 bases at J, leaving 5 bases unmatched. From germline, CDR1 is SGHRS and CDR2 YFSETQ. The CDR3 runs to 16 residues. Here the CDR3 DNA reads TGCGCCAGCAGCTTGGGAACCGGGACAGGGAATTCACCCCTCCACTTT. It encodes CASSLGTGTGNSPLHF.

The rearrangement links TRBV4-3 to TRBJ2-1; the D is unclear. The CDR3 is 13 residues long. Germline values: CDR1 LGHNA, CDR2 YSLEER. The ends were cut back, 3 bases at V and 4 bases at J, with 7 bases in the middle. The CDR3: CASSQGQYNEQFF. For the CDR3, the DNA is TGCGCCAGCAGCCAGGGCCAATACAATGAGCAGTTCTTC.

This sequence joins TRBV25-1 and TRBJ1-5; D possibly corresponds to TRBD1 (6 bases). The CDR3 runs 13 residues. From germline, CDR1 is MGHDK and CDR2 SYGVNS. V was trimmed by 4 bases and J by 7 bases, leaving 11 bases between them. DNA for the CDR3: TGTGCCAGCAGTGTAACAACAGGGCAGCCCCAGCATTTT. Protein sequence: CASSVTTGQPQHF.

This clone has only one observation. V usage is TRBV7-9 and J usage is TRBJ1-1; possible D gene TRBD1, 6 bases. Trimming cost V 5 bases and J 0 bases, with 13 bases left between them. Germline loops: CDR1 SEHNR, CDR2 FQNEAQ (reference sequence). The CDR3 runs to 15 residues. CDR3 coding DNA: TGTGCCAGCAGCCGGGGACAAGACATGAACACTGAAGCTTTCTTT. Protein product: CASSRGQDMNTEAFF. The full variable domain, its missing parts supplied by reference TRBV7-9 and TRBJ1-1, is DTGVSQNPRHKITKRGQNVTFRCDPISEHNRLYWYRQTLGQGPEFLTYFQNEAQLEKSRLLSDRFSAERPKGSFSTLEIQRTEQGDSAMYLCASSRGQDMNTEAFFGQGTRLTVV.

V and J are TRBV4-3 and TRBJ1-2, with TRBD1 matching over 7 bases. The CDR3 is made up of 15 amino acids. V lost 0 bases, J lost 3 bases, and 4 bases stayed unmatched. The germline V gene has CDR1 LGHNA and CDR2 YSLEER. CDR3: CASSQDGTDHYGYTF. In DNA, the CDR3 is TGCGCCAGCAGCCAAGATGGGACAGATCACTATGGCTACACCTTC.